This T cell receptor (beta chain) was obtained from a study of T-cell reconstitution after alpha-beta-depleted transplantation in children. The CDR3 covers 14 residues. The germline V gene encodes CDR1 SGHRS and CDR2 YFSETQ. The junction had 4 bases not matched to a gene; V was cut back by 2 bases and J by 6 bases. This clonotype was seen more than once but under ten times. Antigen unknown. The study, taken as a whole, reports: Several hundred expanded graft clones reportedly were the source of alpha-beta T cells about two months after transplant. After one year, T-cell counts and TCRbeta diversity mostly came from new T cells. Some patients' high day-60 TCRbeta diversity was attributed to recipient cells surviving conditioning.

During its preparation, the TCRbeta library received unique molecular identifiers. In TCRdb, the PCR reads were re-called with MiXCR into one record per CDR3 protein. Found here are approximately 430,000 distinct CDR3 sequences, about a sixth of them singletons; the top ten hold less than 30%. V gene TRBV5-1 combines with J gene TRBJ2-2; 7 bases are shared with TRBD1. The starting material was PBMCs, mostly from graft donor cells, obtained 360 days after TCRalphabeta/CD19-depleted stem cell transplant. The receptor was isolated from a boy in the first two years of life who had a stem cell transplant for Wiskott-Aldrich syndrome, so the T cells may come from the graft donor. The CDR3 region is CASSLEGAPGELFF. CDR3 coding DNA: TGCGCCAGCAGCTTAGAGGGGGCGCCCGGGGAGCTGTTTTTT.